This record covers a single TCR beta chain. This entry is derived from a study of OX40 agonist ivuxolimab in advanced cancers. The CDR3 extends over 15 amino acids. V dropped 2 bases and J dropped 0 bases, with 8 bases sitting between them. CDR1 MNHEY and CDR2 SVGAGI come from the germline V gene. Assay used: immunoSEQ multiplex PCR; TCRdb lists only in-frame clones, some missing. The sample yields approximately 61,000 clones, about 80% seen once. The chain couples TRBV6-5 to TRBJ1-3; D remains unclear. Sequenced material: CD4+ or CD8+ T cells sorted from blood, taken in a trial of the OX40 agonist ivuxolimab. The receptor comes from an adult with an advanced solid tumor such as melanoma, head and neck, liver or kidney cancer. In DNA form, the CDR3 reads TGTGCCAGCAGTTACATGTTGAGCTCTGGAAACACCATATATTTT. This encodes CASSYMLSSGNTIYF.